This T cell receptor (beta chain) was captured by sequencing in a study of blood T cell repertoires in COVID-19. Background on the study: Both acute and convalescent COVID-19 samples were obtained from the United States, Italy and Spain.

The CDR3 runs 13 residues. V shed 0 bases and J shed 4 bases, with 7 bases lying between them. Some clones are missing from TCRdb's copy, which holds only in-frame ones; the method was immunoSEQ multiplex PCR. The sample yields more than 200,000 clones, less than 90% seen once. Sequencing was carried out using peripheral blood. The source is a woman older than 75 with COVID-19, enrolled during active disease. This chain uses TRBV12-3 or TRBV12-4 with TRBJ2-7; D is uncertain. CDR3 sequence reads: CASSLAPQYEQYF. For the CDR3, the DNA is TGTGCCAGCAGTTTAGCGCCACAGTACGAGCAGTACTTC.